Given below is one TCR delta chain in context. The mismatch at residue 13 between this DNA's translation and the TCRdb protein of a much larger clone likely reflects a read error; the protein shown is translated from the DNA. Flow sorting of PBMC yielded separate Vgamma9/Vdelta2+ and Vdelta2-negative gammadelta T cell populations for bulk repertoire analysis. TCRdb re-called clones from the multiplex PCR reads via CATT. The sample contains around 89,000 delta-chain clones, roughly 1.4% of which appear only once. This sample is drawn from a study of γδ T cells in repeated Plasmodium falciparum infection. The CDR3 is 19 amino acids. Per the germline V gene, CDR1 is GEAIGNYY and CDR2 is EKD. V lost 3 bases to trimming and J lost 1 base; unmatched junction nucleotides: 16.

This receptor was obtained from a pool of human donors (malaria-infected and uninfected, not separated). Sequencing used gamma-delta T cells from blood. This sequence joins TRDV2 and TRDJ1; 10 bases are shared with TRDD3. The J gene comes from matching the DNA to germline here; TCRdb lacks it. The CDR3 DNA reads TGTGCCTGTGACTCCATAGGGGTCGTTACTGGGGGATGCACCGATAAACTCATCTTT. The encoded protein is CACDSIGVVTGGCTDKLIF.